A selection of T cell receptor beta chains follows, all from one sample in a study of read filtering for tumor transcriptome and immune sequencing. TCRdb reprocessed the reads with MiXCR, giving one entry per CDR3 protein. The sample carries approximately 43,000 distinct CDR3 sequences, 13% recorded once. What was sequenced was a population of CD138-negative cells sorted from bone marrow. These TCRs come from a donor aged 40 or older with multiple myeloma. The CDR3 runs from the conserved cysteine through the conserved F or W. D genes are given only for firm matches. Clone size is given for some rows only: seen once, a few or many times, or a class if the clone is expanded.

d_gene	j_gene	abundance	v_gene	CDR3aa	CDR3nt
TRBD2	TRBJ2-5	many	TRBV20-1	CSARGTGTRKTQYF	TGCAGTGCTAGAGGGACCGGGACTAGGAAGACCCAGTACTTC
NA	TRBJ2-1	many	TRBV14	CASSDREWDEQFF	TGTGCCAGCAGCGATCGGGAGTGGGATGAGCAGTTCTTC
NA	TRBJ2-7	many	TRBV11-2	CASSPLAAHGAYEQYF	TGTGCCAGCAGCCCCCTGGCGGCCCACGGTGCATACGAGCAGTACTTC
NA	TRBJ2-4	many	TRBV6-6	CASIPDGTNLLAKNIQYF	TGTGCCAGCATTCCCGACGGGACCAATCTACTAGCCAAAAACATTCAGTACTTC
TRBD2	TRBJ2-5	many	TRBV9	CASSEPRLAGARHQETQYF	TGTGCCAGCAGCGAACCTCGGCTAGCGGGAGCGAGACATCAAGAGACCCAGTACTTC
TRBD2	TRBJ2-1	many	TRBV20-1	CSARLAGASYNEQFF	TGCAGTGCTAGGCTAGCGGGAGCGTCCTACAATGAGCAGTTCTTC
TRBD1	TRBJ1-5	many	TRBV4-3	CASSQGQGLNQPQHF	TGCGCCAGCAGCCAAGGACAGGGGCTCAATCAGCCCCAGCATTTT
TRBD2	TRBJ2-2	many	TRBV6-2/TRBV6-3	CASSFGRTASGNTGELFF	TGTGCCAGCAGTTTCGGGAGAACAGCTAGCGGGAACACCGGGGAGCTGTTTTTT
NA	TRBJ2-1	many	TRBV6-5	CASSYLEPGHQYNEQFF	TGTGCCAGCAGTTACCTCGAACCGGGACACCAGTACAATGAGCAGTTCTTC
NA	TRBJ2-7	NA	TRBV11-2	CASSLTTRNGAEQYF	TGTGCTAGCAGCCTTACGACTCGGAACGGGGCCGAGCAGTACTTC
NA	TRBJ2-3	many	TRBV9	CASSQRGDSTDTQYF	TGTGCCAGCAGTCAAAGGGGCGACAGTACAGATACGCAGTATTTT
NA	TRBJ2-3	many	TRBV27	CASRPQAADTQYF	TGTGCCAGCCGGCCCCAAGCTGCAGATACGCAGTATTTT
TRBD2	TRBJ2-1	NA	TRBV5-4	CASSPPSGSYGEQFF	TGTGCCAGCAGCCCTCCTAGCGGGTCCTACGGTGAGCAGTTCTTC
TRBD1	TRBJ2-5	many	TRBV6-2/TRBV6-3	CASMVFKGAMGETQYF	TGTGCCAGCATGGTGTTTAAGGGGGCCATGGGAGAGACCCAGTACTTC
NA	TRBJ1-1	few	TRBV7-9	CASSPLGSGDTEAFF	TGTGCCAGCAGCCCCTTGGGCTCGGGGGACACTGAAGCTTTCTTT
NA	TRBJ2-1	many	TRBV15	CATSRVDSYNEQFF	TGTGCCACCAGCAGAGTGGACAGCTACAATGAGCAGTTCTTC
NA	TRBJ2-1	many	TRBV28	CASSLPTRAYNEQFF	TGTGCCAGCAGTTTGCCGACTAGAGCCTACAATGAGCAGTTCTTC
NA	TRBJ2-5	many	TRBV5-1	CASSLTVRKETQYF	TGCGCCAGCAGCTTAACGGTCAGAAAAGAGACCCAGTACTTC
NA	TRBJ2-2	many	TRBV27	CASSFSNTGELFF	TGTGCCAGCAGTTTTTCGAACACCGGGGAGCTGTTTTTT
NA	TRBJ1-1	many	TRBV6-5	CASSYGATEAFF	TGTGCCAGCAGTTACGGAGCCACTGAAGCTTTCTTT
TRBD2	TRBJ2-5	many	TRBV3-1	CASSEGTSTSQETQYF	TGTGCCAGCAGCGAAGGGACTAGCACATCCCAAGAGACCCAGTACTTC
TRBD1	TRBJ2-7	many	TRBV7-9	CASSFPTGDLTYEQYF	TGTGCCAGCAGCTTCCCCACAGGGGACCTTACCTACGAGCAGTACTTC
NA	TRBJ1-5	many	TRBV19	CASSLDSRFYQPQHF	TGTGCCAGTAGTCTGGACAGCCGTTTCTATCAGCCCCAGCATTTT
TRBD1	TRBJ2-5	NA	TRBV7-2	CASSIDGRGRETQYF	TGTGCCAGCAGCATAGACGGCAGGGGGCGGGAGACCCAGTACTTC
NA	TRBJ1-5	many	TRBV29-1	CSVGGGSNQPQHF	TGCAGCGTTGGGGGTGGGAGCAATCAGCCCCAGCATTTT
NA	TRBJ2-7	many	TRBV15	CATREQGDEQYF	TGTGCCACGAGAGAGCAGGGTGACGAGCAGTACTTC
NA	TRBJ2-1	many	TRBV27	CASSLSFHNEQFF	TGTGCCAGCAGTTTATCGTTTCACAATGAGCAGTTCTTC
TRBD2	TRBJ2-1	few	TRBV20-1	CSASLAGAYNEQFF	TGCAGTGCTAGTCTAGCGGGGGCCTACAATGAGCAGTTCTTC
NA	TRBJ2-1	many	TRBV20-1	CSARPTGMSSYNEQFF	TGCAGTGCTAGGCCTACAGGAATGAGCTCCTACAATGAGCAGTTCTTC
NA	TRBJ2-3	many	TRBV24-1	CATSDFRGSQSTDTQYF	TGTGCCACCAGTGATTTTCGTGGGAGCCAATCCACAGATACGCAGTATTTT
TRBD1	TRBJ1-1	many	TRBV20-1	CSASDPGTANTEAFF	TGCAGTGCTAGTGACCCCGGGACAGCGAACACTGAAGCTTTCTTT
NA	TRBJ2-3	many	TRBV5-8	CASSLGLYTDTQYF	TGTGCCAGCAGCTTGGGCTTATACACAGATACGCAGTATTTT
TRBD2	TRBJ2-7	few	TRBV7-9	CASSLARREFSEQYF	TGTGCCAGCAGCTTAGCCCGGCGGGAGTTCTCCGAGCAGTACTTC
NA	TRBJ2-1	many	TRBV24-1	CATSDLPGGKAGSSYNEQFF	TGTGCCACCAGTGATTTACCAGGGGGTAAAGCGGGTAGCTCCTACAATGAGCAGTTCTTC
NA	TRBJ2-1	medium-sized	TRBV7-6	CASSLIGTGNNEQFF	TGTGCCAGCAGCTTAATAGGGACTGGAAACAATGAGCAGTTCTTC
TRBD1	TRBJ2-5	many	TRBV29-1	CSFDRGETQYF	TGCAGTTTTGACAGGGGGGAGACCCAGTACTTC
TRBD2	TRBJ2-3	many	TRBV20-1	CSASLAVSTDTQYF	TGCAGTGCTAGTCTAGCGGTTAGCACAGATACGCAGTATTTT
TRBD2	TRBJ2-1	NA	TRBV4-1	CASRRLAGVGEQFF	TGCGCCAGCAGAAGACTAGCGGGAGTCGGTGAGCAGTTCTTC
NA	TRBJ2-5	many	TRBV5-1	CASSFGQGEETQYF	TGCGCCAGCAGCTTTGGGCAGGGAGAAGAGACCCAGTACTTC
NA	TRBJ1-5	NA	TRBV28	CASRFRNPNQPQHF	TGTGCCAGTCGGTTCAGAAATCCCAATCAGCCCCAGCATTTT
TRBD2	TRBJ2-2	many	TRBV19	CASIPLGRPSGSVYTGELFF	TGTGCCAGTATCCCCCTTGGTCGACCTAGCGGGAGTGTGTACACCGGGGAGCTGTTTTTT